The 32 T cell receptor beta chains below come from one sample, sequenced in a study of T cell repertoires in aging, cancer and after chemotherapy. TCR beta rearrangements were amplified from peripheral blood genomic DNA. A mixed TRB-A/B primer pool amplified rearranged TRB by multiplex touch-down PCR. One entry per CDR3 protein, called by TCRdb with MiXCR from the multiplex PCR reads. Here the sample spans thousands of distinct CDR3 sequences, roughly 30% being singletons. The material sequenced was blood. The receptors here all came from a human donor with a solid tumor.

By share of the sample, this clonotype is medium-sized. The V and J genes are TRBV7-2 and TRBJ2-1; 9 nucleotides line up with TRBD2. Germline V gives CDR1 SGHTA, CDR2 FQGNSA. J lost 1 base, V lost 4 bases, and 2 bases had no gene match. This CDR3 is 15 amino acids long. The DNA of the CDR3 is TGTGCCAGCAGCTCCCTAGCGGGGTCCTACAATGAGCAGTTCTTC. Encoded protein: CASSSLAGSYNEQFF. The full variable domain, with the rest looked up from reference TRBV7-2 and TRBJ2-1, is GAGVSQSPSNKVTEKGKDVELRCDPISGHTALYWYRQSLGQGLEFLIYFQGNSAPDKSGLPSDRFSAERTGGSVSTLTIQRTQQEDSAVYLCASSSLAGSYNEQFFGPGTRLTVL.

This chain uses TRBV12-3 or TRBV12-4 with TRBJ2-2, with D possibly being TRBD2 (6 bases). The CDR3 is made up of 17 amino acids. V lost 5 bases and J lost 3, with 19 bases in between. This CDR3 reads CASSRFRSGGDTGELFF. The DNA of the CDR3 is TGTGCCAGCAGTAGATTTAGGAGCGGAGGGGACACCGGGGAGCTGTTTTTT.

This clonotype rates as medium-sized. The chain recombines TRBV27 with TRBJ2-6, with D possibly being TRBD1 (6 bases). The germline V gene has CDR1 MNHEY and CDR2 SMNVEV (reference sequence). This CDR3 spans 16 amino acids. The V gene lost 5 bases and the J gene lost 1 base, with 12 bases spanning the gap. CDR3 protein: CASSPLQGSGANVLTF. The CDR3 bases are TGTGCCAGCAGTCCTCTCCAGGGGTCTGGGGCCAACGTCCTGACTTTC.

V usage is TRBV20-1 and J usage is TRBJ2-7; 8 nucleotides match TRBD2. CDR1 is DFQATT, CDR2 SNEGSKA, per germline (reference sequence). V shed 6 bases and J 0 bases; nucleotides not matched to a gene: 1. The CDR3 spans 12 residues. CDR3 sequence (DNA): TGCAGTGCAGGACTAGCCTCCTACGAGCAGTACTTC. Translating gives CSAGLASYEQYF.

By its share, this clonotype is large. The V and J genes are TRBV6-5 and TRBJ1-6, with TRBD1 matching over 7 bases. The CDR3 extends over 15 amino acids. V trimming: 5 bases; J trimming: 8 bases; junction bases outside the gene matches: 9. Germline CDR1 and CDR2: MNHEY and SVGAGI. The CDR3 bases are TGTGCCAGCAGTCCACTCGCGGGACAGTATTCACCCCTCCACTTT. Amino acid sequence: CASSPLAGQYSPLHF.

Here the CDR3 reads CASSLAAGVEQYF. The DNA for the CDR3 is TGTGCCAGCAGCTTAGCGGCCGGGGTCGAGCAGTACTTC. The chain combines TRBV7-9 with TRBJ2-7, with D possibly matching TRBD2 (5 bases). CDR3 length: 13 residues. V lost 0 bases to trimming and J lost 6 bases, with 9 bases between them. The germline V gene has CDR1 SEHNR and CDR2 FQNEAQ (reference sequence). Filled out from reference TRBV7-9 and TRBJ2-7, the complete variable domain reads DTGVSQNPRHKITKRGQNVTFRCDPISEHNRLYWYRQTLGQGPEFLTYFQNEAQLEKSRLLSDRFSAERPKGSFSTLEIQRTEQGDSAMYLCASSLAAGVEQYFGPGTRLTVT.

This clonotype is judged medium-sized. The rearrangement links TRBV6-5 to TRBJ1-5; D is unclear. The CDR3 has 16 residues. V was pared by 2 bases and J by 6 bases, with 17 bases between. The germline gives CDR1 MNHEY, CDR2 SVGAGI. The CDR3 reads CASSYGVWQSGQPQHF. The DNA for the CDR3 is TGTGCCAGCAGTTACGGGGTGTGGCAGTCCGGTCAGCCCCAGCATTTT.

This clonotype showed up just a few times. The genes are TRBV27 and TRBJ1-5; D might be TRBD1 (5 bases). Germline-derived CDR1 and CDR2 are MNHEY and SMNVEV (reference sequence). V gave up 8 bases and J gave up 4 bases, with 15 bases separating them. The CDR3 spans 14 residues. The CDR3 spells CASASGLGNQPQHF. The CDR3, as DNA: TGTGCCAGCGCCTCAGGGTTGGGTAATCAGCCCCAGCATTTT.

The gene calls are TRBV30 and TRBJ1-2, with 7 bases that match TRBD1. Germline lookup yields CDR1 GTSNPN and CDR2 SVGIG (reference sequence). After removal of 1 base from V and 8 bases from J, the junction contained 13 bases not matched to a gene. This CDR3 contains 15 residues. The CDR3 loop reads CAWSGSGGERNGYTF. CDR3 DNA sequence: TGTGCCTGGAGTGGATCAGGGGGAGAACGAAACGGCTACACCTTC.

This clonotype was detected only a few times. The chain links TRBV20-1 to TRBJ1-2; 9 bases map to TRBD1. J gave up 0 bases and V 6 bases, and 5 bases lay outside the gene matches. The CDR3 extends over 14 amino acids. Germline values: CDR1 DFQATT, CDR2 SNEGSKA (reference sequence). The CDR3 sequence is CSARGQGPNYGYTF. CDR3 DNA sequence: TGCAGTGCCCGGGGACAGGGACCTAACTATGGCTACACCTTC.

This clonotype was detected a few times. V is TRBV10-3 and J is TRBJ2-2; 7 bases are shared with TRBD2. From germline, CDR1 is ENHRY and CDR2 SYGVKD. V lost 3 bases to trimming and J lost 5 bases; unmatched junction nucleotides: 3. This CDR3 is built from 14 residues. The CDR3 DNA sequence: TGTGCCATCAGTGAACACGGGGGGACCGGGGAGCTGTTTTTT. Translated: CAISEHGGTGELFF.

As concerns this clonotype: At one end, the junction sequence differs from germline, possibly due to a read error. The genes are TRBV6-5 and TRBJ1-4; the match to TRBD1 covers 12 bases. The CDR3 sequence is 16 residues long. Germline-derived CDR1 and CDR2 are MNHEY and SVGAGI. The DNA for the CDR3 is TGTGACAGCAGTCCGGGGACAGGGGGCCTTAATGAAAAACTGTTTTTT. Translating it yields CDSSPGTGGLNEKLFF.

This clonotype was observed a handful of times. The chain couples TRBV7-9 to TRBJ2-3; TRBD2 aligns across 9 bases. Germline CDR1 is SEHNR and CDR2 is FQNEAQ (reference sequence). The CDR3 has 16 amino acids. V dropped 0 bases and J dropped 2; count of bases not matched to a gene: 3. In DNA form, the CDR3 reads TGTGCCAGCAGCTTAGCCGCGGGAGGGGACACAGATACGCAGTATTTT. Encoded protein: CASSLAAGGDTDTQYF.

This clonotype is labeled medium-sized (0.01 to 0.1%). The chain links TRBV7-2 to TRBJ2-7; 10 positions match TRBD1. Germline V gene lookup returns CDR1 SGHTA and CDR2 FQGNSA. J was trimmed by 3 bases and V by 3 bases; bases with no gene match: 14. This CDR3 is 18 amino acids long. This chain's CDR3 is CASSLVRGLGTGVYEQYF. In nucleotides, the CDR3 is TGTGCCAGCAGCTTGGTAAGGGGTTTAGGGACAGGGGTCTACGAGCAGTACTTC.

The gene calls are TRBV6-5 and TRBJ2-1; 8 bases match TRBD2. The germline gives CDR1 MNHEY, CDR2 SVGAGI. V was pared by 8 bases and J by 6 bases, with 6 bases of the junction left unmatched. The CDR3 sequence is 13 residues long. CDR3 loop: CASEDGGANEQFF. CDR3 DNA: TGTGCCAGCGAGGACGGGGGGGCCAATGAGCAGTTCTTC.

Comment on this clonotype: A read error may explain this, as a much larger clone is one base away. This sequence joins TRBV7-2 and TRBJ1-6; 8 bases match TRBD1. CDR1 and CDR2 (germline): SGHTA, FQGNSA. The V and J ends lost 2 bases and 12 bases, in that order; junction bases with no gene match: 12. The CDR3 sequence is 16 residues long. The CDR3 region is CASSLSAGGASLPLHF. The CDR3 DNA reads TGTGCCAGCAGCTTATCGGCAGGGGGCGCTTCTTTACCCCTCCACTTT.

Sample share makes this clonotype medium-sized. The CDR3 loop is CASSLGGRDEQYF. CDR3 bases: TGTGCCAGCAGCTTAGGCGGGAGGGACGAGCAGTACTTC. The chain has TRBV7-9 and TRBJ2-7, with 9 bases lining up with TRBD2. V was clipped by 1 base and J by 5 bases; unmatched bases: 0. Germline V gene data show CDR1 as SEHNR and CDR2 as FQNEAQ (reference sequence). The CDR3 extends over 13 amino acids.

This clonotype is termed large. The chain has TRBV30 and TRBJ2-7, with D tentatively TRBD1 (5 bases). With 5 bases removed from V and 7 bases from J, the gap between germline ends came to 12 bases. Germline V gene lookup returns CDR1 GTSNPN and CDR2 SVGIG (reference sequence). The CDR3 contains 11 residues. CDR3: CAWVGAREQYF. DNA of the CDR3: TGTGCCTGGGTAGGGGCCCGGGAGCAGTACTTC.

CDR3 sequence (DNA): TGTGCCAGTAGCAACCCGGGACAGTTGAACACCGGGGAGCTGTTTTTT. Translating gives CASSNPGQLNTGELFF. This chain joins TRBV19 and TRBJ2-2; TRBD1 matches 7 bases. This CDR3 has 16 residues. Per germline, CDR1 LNHDA and CDR2 SQIVND (reference sequence). The junction had 8 bases not matched to a gene; V was cut back by 6 bases and J by 1 base. The variable domain in full, completed from reference TRBV19 and TRBJ2-2, reads DGGITQSPKYLFRKEGQNVTLSCEQNLNHDAMYWYRQDPGQGLRLIYYSQIVNDFQKGDIAEGYSVSREKKESFPLTVTSAQKNPTAFYLCASSNPGQLNTGELFFGEGSRLTVL.

Judged by abundance, this clonotype is medium-sized (0.01 to 0.1%). The rearrangement links TRBV7-6 to TRBJ2-3, with TRBD2 matching 7 bases. With 5 bases clipped from V and 10 bases from J, the junction kept 9 bases outside the gene matches. CDR1 and CDR2 (germline): SGHVS, FNYEAQ. The CDR3 runs to 13 residues. The CDR3 sequence: CASSPSGGISQYF. The CDR3 DNA reads TGTGCCAGCAGCCCATCCGGGGGGATATCGCAGTATTTT.

In this sample, this clonotype turned up a few times. The chain recombines TRBV5-4 with TRBJ1-3; 9 nucleotides agree with TRBD1. CDR1 is SGHNT and CDR2 is YYREEE in the germline V gene (reference sequence). V gave up 4 bases and J gave up 4 bases; unmatched junction bases: 6. This CDR3 spans 15 amino acids. The DNA of the CDR3 is TGTGCCAGCAGCCCGACAGGGGGAACCGGAAACACCATATATTTT. It is translated as CASSPTGGTGNTIYF.

This clonotype occurred a few times. This rearrangement joins TRBV24-1 to TRBJ2-7, with D hard to call. Germline lookup yields CDR1 KGHDR and CDR2 SFDVKD. The CDR3 extends over 13 amino acids. Deletions cut 1 base from V and 2 bases from J, with 5 bases between. The CDR3 sequence is CATSDFPPYEQYF. DNA for the CDR3: TGTGCCACCAGTGATTTTCCCCCCTACGAGCAGTACTTC.

This clonotype was picked up a small number of times. This chain connects TRBV7-6 to TRBJ2-5; D perhaps matches TRBD2 (5 bases). Germline lookup yields CDR1 SGHVS and CDR2 FNYEAQ. The V and J ends lost 0 bases and 5 bases respectively, with 13 bases between them. This CDR3 has 15 residues. The chain's CDR3 is CASSLALRARETQYF. DNA of the CDR3: TGTGCCAGCAGCTTAGCCTTGAGGGCGCGGGAGACCCAGTACTTC.

This clonotype was seen once. The gene calls are TRBV5-6 and TRBJ2-7, with TRBD2 identical over 9 bases. The trim removed 0 bases at V and 6 bases at J, leaving 4 bases unmatched. There are 14 residues in the CDR3. Germline V gives CDR1 SGHDT, CDR2 YYEEEE. CDR3 bases: TGTGCCAGCAGCTTGGTAGCGGGGGTGGGCGAGCAGTACTTC. As protein: CASSLVAGVGEQYF.

The chain is built from TRBV6-5 and TRBJ2-7; 10 bases line up with TRBD1. Unmatched junction bases numbered 4, after V lost 8 bases and J lost 3 bases. The CDR3 runs to 13 residues. Germline CDR1 reads MNHEY; CDR2 reads SVGAGI. CDR3 residues: CASFRDRGYEQYF. For the CDR3, the DNA is TGTGCCAGCTTCCGGGACAGGGGCTACGAGCAGTACTTC.

This clonotype was seen a handful of times. The genes are TRBV7-2 and TRBJ2-7; D is undetermined. Trimming removed 2 bases at V and 1 base at J, with 15 bases between. Germline V gene sequence: CDR1 SGHTA, CDR2 FQGNSA. There are 16 residues in the CDR3. The DNA of the CDR3 is TGTGCCAGCAGCTTAAAACAGACAACAAGGTCCTACGAGCAGTACTTC. Its translation: CASSLKQTTRSYEQYF.

The chain uses TRBV10-2 and TRBJ2-3; 7 bases agree with TRBD2. V lost 4 bases to trimming and J lost 4 bases; unmatched junction nucleotides: 8. CDR3 length equals 15 residues. Germline lookup yields CDR1 WSHSY and CDR2 SAAADI. The chain's CDR3 is CASSGTGGPADTQYF. The CDR3 DNA follows: TGCGCCAGCAGTGGAACGGGAGGACCTGCAGATACGCAGTATTTT.

A word on this clonotype: The junction and the germline gene differ at one end; a read error may be behind it. The chain links TRBV10-1 to TRBJ2-2; D not certain. Germline lookup yields CDR1 WNHNN and CDR2 SYGVQD (reference sequence). The CDR3 totals 16 residues. CDR3 DNA: TGCGCCAGCAGTGAGTCGACCTCGACGAACACCTGGGAGCTGTTTTTT. This codes for CASSESTSTNTWELFF.

This clonotype has just a few counts. The V and J genes are TRBV7-6 and TRBJ2-1, with D unresolved. Trimming removed 2 bases at V and 3 bases at J, with 5 bases between. The CDR3 is made up of 13 amino acids. The germline gives CDR1 SGHVS, CDR2 FNYEAQ. The CDR3 loop is CASSLIDYNEQFF. The CDR3 DNA sequence: TGTGCCAGCAGCTTAATAGACTACAATGAGCAGTTCTTC.

The rearrangement uses TRBV12-3 or TRBV12-4 and TRBJ1-1; 7 bases fit TRBD1. Trimming at V came to 5 bases and at J to 4 bases, leaving 13 bases not matched to a gene. This CDR3 is 16 amino acids long. The CDR3 bases are TGTGCCAGCAGTCGGAATCAACAGGGGCCGGGCACTGAAGCTTTCTTT. Protein product: CASSRNQQGPGTEAFF.

This CDR3 is CASSRLTSINYGYTF. For the CDR3, the DNA is TGTGCCAGCAGCCGTCTCACGTCGATTAACTATGGCTACACCTTC. The rearrangement links TRBV11-2 to TRBJ1-2; no clear D. The CDR3 covers 15 residues. V lost 5 bases and J 1 base, leaving 14 bases between the germline ends. Germline V lookup: CDR1 SGHAT, CDR2 FQNNGV.

The rearrangement uses TRBV7-6 and TRBJ2-3, with TRBD1 matching 9 bases. CDR1 and CDR2 (germline): SGHVS, FNYEAQ. The trim removed 3 bases at V and 5 bases at J, leaving 9 bases unmatched. CDR3 length: 16 residues. For the CDR3, the DNA is TGTGCCAGCAGCTTCGCAAACAGGGGGCGGGTAGATACGCAGTATTTT. This codes for CASSFANRGRVDTQYF.